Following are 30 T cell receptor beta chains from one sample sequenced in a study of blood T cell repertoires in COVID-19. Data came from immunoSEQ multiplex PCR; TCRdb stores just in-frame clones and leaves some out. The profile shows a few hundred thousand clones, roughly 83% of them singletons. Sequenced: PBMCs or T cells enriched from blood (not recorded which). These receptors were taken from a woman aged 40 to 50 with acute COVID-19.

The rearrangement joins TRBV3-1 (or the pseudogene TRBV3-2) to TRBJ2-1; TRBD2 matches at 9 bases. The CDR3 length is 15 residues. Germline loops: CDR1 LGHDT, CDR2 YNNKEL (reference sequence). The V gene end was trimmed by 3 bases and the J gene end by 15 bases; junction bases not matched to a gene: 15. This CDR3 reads CASSQMGLAGRPPFF. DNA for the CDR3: TGTGCCAGCAGCCAGATGGGCCTAGCGGGGCGTCCCCCGTTCTTC.

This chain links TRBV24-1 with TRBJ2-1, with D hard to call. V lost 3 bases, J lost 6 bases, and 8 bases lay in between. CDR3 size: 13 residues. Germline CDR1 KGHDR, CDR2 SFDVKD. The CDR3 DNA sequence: TGTGCCACCAGTGATCAAACACGCAATGAGCAGTTCTTC. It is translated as CATSDQTRNEQFF.

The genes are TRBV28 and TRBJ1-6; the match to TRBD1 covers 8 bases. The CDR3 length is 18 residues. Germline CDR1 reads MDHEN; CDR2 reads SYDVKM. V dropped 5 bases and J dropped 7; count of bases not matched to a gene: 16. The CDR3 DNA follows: TGTGCCAGCAGTCCCTCGCTGGCCGAGGACAGGGCCAATTCACCCCTCCACTTT. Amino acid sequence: CASSPSLAEDRANSPLHF.

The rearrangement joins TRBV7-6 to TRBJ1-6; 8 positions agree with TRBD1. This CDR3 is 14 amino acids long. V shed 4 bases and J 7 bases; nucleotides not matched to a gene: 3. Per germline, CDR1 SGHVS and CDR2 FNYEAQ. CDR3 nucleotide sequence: TGTGCCAGCAGCTCGGGACAGGACAATTCACCCCTCCACTTT. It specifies CASSSGQDNSPLHF.

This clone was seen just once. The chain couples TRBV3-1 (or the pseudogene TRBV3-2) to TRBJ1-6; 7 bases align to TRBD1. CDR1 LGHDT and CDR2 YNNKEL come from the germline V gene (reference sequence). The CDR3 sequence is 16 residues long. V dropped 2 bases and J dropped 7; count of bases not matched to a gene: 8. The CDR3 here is CASSQKGDRANSPLHF. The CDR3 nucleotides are TGTGCCAGCAGCCAAAAGGGAGACAGGGCCAATTCACCCCTCCACTTT.

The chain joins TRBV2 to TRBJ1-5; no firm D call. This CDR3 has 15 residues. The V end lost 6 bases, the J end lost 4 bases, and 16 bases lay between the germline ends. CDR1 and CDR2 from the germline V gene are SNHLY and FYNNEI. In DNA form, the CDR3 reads TGTGCCAGCAGGAGTTTGCGGGCTCCGAATCAGCCCCAGCATTTT. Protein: CASRSLRAPNQPQHF.

CDR3 in amino acids: CATSDLEWDRGQRGEKLFF. In nucleotides, the CDR3 is TGTGCCACCAGTGATTTAGAATGGGACAGGGGGCAGCGTGGGGAAAAACTGTTTTTT. The J gene is TRBJ1-4, the V gene TRBV24-1, with TRBD1 matching 12 bases. Germline CDR1 reads KGHDR; CDR2 reads SFDVKD. J gave up 8 bases and V 1 base, and 13 bases lay outside the gene matches. The CDR3 is 19 residues long.

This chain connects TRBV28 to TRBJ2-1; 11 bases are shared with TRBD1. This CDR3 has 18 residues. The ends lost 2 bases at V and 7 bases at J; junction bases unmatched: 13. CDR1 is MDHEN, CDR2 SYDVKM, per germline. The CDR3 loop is CASSLGRTGGMVQNEQFF. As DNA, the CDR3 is TGTGCCAGCAGTTTAGGGCGGACAGGGGGCATGGTTCAGAATGAGCAGTTCTTC. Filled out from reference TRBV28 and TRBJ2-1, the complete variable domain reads DVKVTQSSRYLVKRTGEKVFLECVQDMDHENMFWYRQDPGLGLRLIYFSYDVKMKEKGDIPEGYSVSREKKERFSLILESASTNQTSMYLCASSLGRTGGMVQNEQFFGPGTRLTVL.

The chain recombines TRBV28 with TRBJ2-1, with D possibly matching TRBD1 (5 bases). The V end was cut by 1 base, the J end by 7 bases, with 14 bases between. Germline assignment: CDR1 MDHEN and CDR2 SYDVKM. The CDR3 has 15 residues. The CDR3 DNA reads TGTGCCAGCAGTTTATTACAGGCTGGGATTAATGAGCAGTTCTTC. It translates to CASSLLQAGINEQFF.

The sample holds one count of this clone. CDR3 residues: CASSGDRGRDWTNEKLFF. CDR3 bases: TGTGCCAGTAGTGGGGACAGGGGGCGAGATTGGACTAATGAAAAACTGTTTTTT. This chain joins TRBV19 and TRBJ1-4; 12 positions match TRBD1. Per the germline V gene, CDR1 is LNHDA and CDR2 is SQIVND (reference sequence). Trimming removed 5 bases from V and 2 bases from J; junction bases left unmatched: 9. This CDR3 has 18 residues.

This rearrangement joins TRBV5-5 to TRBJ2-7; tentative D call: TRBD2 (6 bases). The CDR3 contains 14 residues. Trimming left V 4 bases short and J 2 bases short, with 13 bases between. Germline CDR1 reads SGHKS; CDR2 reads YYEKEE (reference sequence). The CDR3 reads CASSDRLGTYEQYF. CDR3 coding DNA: TGTGCCAGCAGCGATCGACTAGGCACCTACGAGCAGTACTTC.

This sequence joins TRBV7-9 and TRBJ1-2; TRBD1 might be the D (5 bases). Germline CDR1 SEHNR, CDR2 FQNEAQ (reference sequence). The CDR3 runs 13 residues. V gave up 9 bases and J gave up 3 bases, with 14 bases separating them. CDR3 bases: TGTGCCAGTGTCCCAGGGTACGACTATGGCTACACCTTC. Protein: CASVPGYDYGYTF.

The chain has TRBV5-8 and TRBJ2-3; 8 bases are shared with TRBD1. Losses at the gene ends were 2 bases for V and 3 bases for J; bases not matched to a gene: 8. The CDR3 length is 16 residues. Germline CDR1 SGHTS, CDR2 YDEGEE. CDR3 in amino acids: CASSFLQGAGTDTQYF. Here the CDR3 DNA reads TGTGCCAGCAGCTTCTTGCAGGGGGCCGGGACAGATACGCAGTATTTT.

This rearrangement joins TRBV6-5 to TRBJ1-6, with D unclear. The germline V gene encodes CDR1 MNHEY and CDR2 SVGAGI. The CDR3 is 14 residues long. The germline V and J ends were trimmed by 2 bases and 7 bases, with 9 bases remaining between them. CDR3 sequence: CASSYGLRNSPLHF. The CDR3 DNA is TGTGCCAGCAGTTACGGGCTTCGGAATTCACCCCTCCACTTT.

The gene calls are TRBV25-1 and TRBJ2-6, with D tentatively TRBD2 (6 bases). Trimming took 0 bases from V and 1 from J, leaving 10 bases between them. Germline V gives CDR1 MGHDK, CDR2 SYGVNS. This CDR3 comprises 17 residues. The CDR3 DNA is TGTGCCAGCAGTGAATATATCGGAGGGTCTGGGGCCAACGTCCTGACTTTC. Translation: CASSEYIGGSGANVLTF. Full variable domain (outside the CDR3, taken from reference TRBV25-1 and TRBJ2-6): EADIYQTPRYLVIGTGKKITLECSQTMGHDKMYWYQQDPGMELHLIHYSYGVNSTEKGDLSSESTVSRIRTEHFPLTLESARPSHTSQYLCASSEYIGGSGANVLTFGAGSRLTVL.

The CDR3, as DNA: TGCGCCAGCAGCGAGCCGGGACTAGCTGTCACCGGGGAGCTGTTTTTT. It encodes CASSEPGLAVTGELFF. This chain connects TRBV5-1 to TRBJ2-2; TRBD2 agrees at 9 bases. Trimming cost V 4 bases and J 4 bases; bases outside gene matches: 8. CDR1 and CDR2 (germline): SGHRS, YFSETQ. This CDR3 region has 16 residues.

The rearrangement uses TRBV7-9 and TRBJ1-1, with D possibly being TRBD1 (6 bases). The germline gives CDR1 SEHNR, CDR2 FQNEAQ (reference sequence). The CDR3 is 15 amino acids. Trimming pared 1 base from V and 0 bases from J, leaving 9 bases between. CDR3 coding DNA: TGTGCCAGCAGCTTAGGACAGGTAATGAACACTGAAGCTTTCTTT. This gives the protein CASSLGQVMNTEAFF.

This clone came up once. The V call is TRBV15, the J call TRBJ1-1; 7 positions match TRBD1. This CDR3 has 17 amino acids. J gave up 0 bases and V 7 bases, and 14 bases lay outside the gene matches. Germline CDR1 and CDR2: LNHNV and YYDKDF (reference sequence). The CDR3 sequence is CATTLSQGSYMNTEAFF. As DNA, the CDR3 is TGTGCCACCACCTTATCACAGGGGTCATACATGAACACTGAAGCTTTCTTT.

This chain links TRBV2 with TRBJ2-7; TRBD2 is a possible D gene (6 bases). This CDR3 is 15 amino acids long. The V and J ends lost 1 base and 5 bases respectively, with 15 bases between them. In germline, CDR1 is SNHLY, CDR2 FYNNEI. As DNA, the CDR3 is TGTGCCAGCAGTGAAGGGGGTCCCTCGGGGGACGAGCAGTACTTC. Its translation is CASSEGGPSGDEQYF.

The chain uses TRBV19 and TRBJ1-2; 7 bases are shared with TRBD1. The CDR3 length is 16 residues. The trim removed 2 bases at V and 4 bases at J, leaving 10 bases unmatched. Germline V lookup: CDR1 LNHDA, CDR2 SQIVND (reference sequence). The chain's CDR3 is CASSIPSLTGVYGYTF. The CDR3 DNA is TGTGCCAGTAGTATACCCTCCCTTACAGGGGTCTATGGCTACACCTTC. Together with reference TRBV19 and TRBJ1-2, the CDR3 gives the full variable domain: DGGITQSPKYLFRKEGQNVTLSCEQNLNHDAMYWYRQDPGQGLRLIYYSQIVNDFQKGDIAEGYSVSREKKESFPLTVTSAQKNPTAFYLCASSIPSLTGVYGYTFGSGTRLTVV.

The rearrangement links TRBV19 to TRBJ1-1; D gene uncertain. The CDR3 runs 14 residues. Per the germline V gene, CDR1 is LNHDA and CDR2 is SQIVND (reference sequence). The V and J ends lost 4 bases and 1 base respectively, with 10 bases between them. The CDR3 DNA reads TGTGCCAGTAGTAGACCGGGAACGAACACTGAAGCTTTCTTT. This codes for CASSRPGTNTEAFF.

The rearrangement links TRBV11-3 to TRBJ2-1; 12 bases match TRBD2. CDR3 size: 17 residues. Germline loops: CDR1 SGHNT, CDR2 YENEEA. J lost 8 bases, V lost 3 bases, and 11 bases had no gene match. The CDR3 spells CASSLGATSGGWHEQFF. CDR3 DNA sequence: TGTGCCAGCAGCTTGGGGGCGACTAGCGGGGGTTGGCATGAGCAGTTCTTC.

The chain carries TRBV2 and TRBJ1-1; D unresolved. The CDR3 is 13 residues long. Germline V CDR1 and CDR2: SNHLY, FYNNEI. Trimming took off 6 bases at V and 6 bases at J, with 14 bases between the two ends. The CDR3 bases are TGTGCCAGCAGGGCGGGTTCGTTGGCTGAAGCTTTCTTT. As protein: CASRAGSLAEAFF.

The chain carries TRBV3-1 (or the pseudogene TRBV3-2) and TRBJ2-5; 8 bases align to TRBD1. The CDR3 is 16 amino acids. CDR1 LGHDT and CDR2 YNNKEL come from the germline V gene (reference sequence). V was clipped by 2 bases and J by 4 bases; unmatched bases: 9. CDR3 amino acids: CASSQTRTGYGETQYF. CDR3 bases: TGTGCCAGCAGCCAAACTCGGACAGGGTATGGAGAGACCCAGTACTTC.

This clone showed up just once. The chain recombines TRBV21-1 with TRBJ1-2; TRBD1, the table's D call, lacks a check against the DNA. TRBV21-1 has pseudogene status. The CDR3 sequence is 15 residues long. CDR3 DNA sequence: TGTGCCAGCAGCCCAGGGCTCGGGACAGAAATAGGCTACACCTTC. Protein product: CASSPGLGTEIGYTF.

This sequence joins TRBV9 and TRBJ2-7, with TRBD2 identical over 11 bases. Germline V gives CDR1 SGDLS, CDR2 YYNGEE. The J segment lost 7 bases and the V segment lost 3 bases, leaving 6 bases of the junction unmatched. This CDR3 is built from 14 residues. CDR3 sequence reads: CASSDSGRAGEQYF. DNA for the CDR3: TGTGCCAGCAGCGATAGCGGGAGGGCGGGGGAGCAGTACTTC.

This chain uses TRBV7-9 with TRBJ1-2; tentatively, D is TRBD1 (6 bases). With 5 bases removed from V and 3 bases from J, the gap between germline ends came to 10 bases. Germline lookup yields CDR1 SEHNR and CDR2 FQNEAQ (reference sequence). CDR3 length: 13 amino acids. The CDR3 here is CASSPRQDYGYTF. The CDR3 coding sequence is TGTGCCAGCAGCCCCCGACAGGACTATGGCTACACCTTC. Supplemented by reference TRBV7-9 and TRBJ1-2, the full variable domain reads DTGVSQNPRHKITKRGQNVTFRCDPISEHNRLYWYRQTLGQGPEFLTYFQNEAQLEKSRLLSDRFSAERPKGSFSTLEIQRTEQGDSAMYLCASSPRQDYGYTFGSGTRLTVV.

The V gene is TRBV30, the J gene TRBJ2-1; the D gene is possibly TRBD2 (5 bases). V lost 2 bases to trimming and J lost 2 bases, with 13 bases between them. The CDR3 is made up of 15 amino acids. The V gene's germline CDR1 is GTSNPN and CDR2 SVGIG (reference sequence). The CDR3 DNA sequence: TGTGCCTGGAGTCTACTAGATAGGGCCTACAATGAGCAGTTCTTC. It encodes CAWSLLDRAYNEQFF.

The CDR3, as DNA: TGTGCCAGCAGCCACGGGGGTGGTACTGAAGCTTTCTTT. Amino acids: CASSHGGGTEAFF. The chain is built from TRBV28 and TRBJ1-1; D possibly corresponds to TRBD1 (5 bases). The V gene lost 6 bases and the J gene lost 5 bases, with 13 bases spanning the gap. The germline V gene encodes CDR1 MDHEN and CDR2 SYDVKM. The CDR3 covers 13 residues.

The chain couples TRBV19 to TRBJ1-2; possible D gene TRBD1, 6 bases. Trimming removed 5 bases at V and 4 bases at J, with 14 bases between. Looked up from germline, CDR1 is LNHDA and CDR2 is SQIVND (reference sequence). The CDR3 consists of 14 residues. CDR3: CASSSPGDIYGYTF. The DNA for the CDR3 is TGTGCCAGTAGTTCACCCGGGGACATCTATGGCTACACCTTC.